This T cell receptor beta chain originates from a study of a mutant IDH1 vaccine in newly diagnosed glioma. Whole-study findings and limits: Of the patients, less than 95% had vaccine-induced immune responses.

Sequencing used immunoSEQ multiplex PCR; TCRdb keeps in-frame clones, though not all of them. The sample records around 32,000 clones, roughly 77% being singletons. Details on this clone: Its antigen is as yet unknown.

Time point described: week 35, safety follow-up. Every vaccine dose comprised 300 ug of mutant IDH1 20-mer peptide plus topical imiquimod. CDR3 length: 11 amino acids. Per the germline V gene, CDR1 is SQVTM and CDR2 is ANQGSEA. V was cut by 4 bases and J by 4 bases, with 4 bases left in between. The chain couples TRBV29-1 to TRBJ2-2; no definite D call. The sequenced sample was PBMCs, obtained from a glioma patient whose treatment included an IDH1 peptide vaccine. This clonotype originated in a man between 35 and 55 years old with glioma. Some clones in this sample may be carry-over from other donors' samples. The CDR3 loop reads CSVVGTGELFF. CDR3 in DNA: TGCAGCGTTGTAGGCACCGGGGAGCTGTTTTTT.